The clone carrying this T cell receptor beta chain was observed a few times. Its antigen is still unknown. A universal primer site came from template switching; cDNA carried unique molecular identifiers. One entry per CDR3 protein results from TCRdb running MiXCR on the 5' RACE reads. The table has 500,000 to 700,000 distinct CDR3 sequences, 7% to 7.5% seen once; the top ten hold 1.6%. This CDR3 spans 11 amino acids. The V end was cut by 10 bases, the J end by 7 bases, with 10 bases between. In germline, CDR1 is ENHRY, CDR2 SYGVKD. This sample is drawn from a study of identical twins. Overall study findings and caveats: Out-of-frame alpha sequences shared by twins showed excess low generation probability.

There were only healthy Caucasians among the donors. Another study also made use of these data, one on yellow fever vaccine responses in identical twins. As reported in that work: Vaccine-induced T cell responses in twins were reportedly observed to appear partly convergent, partly personalized.

Source material: PBMCs. This clonotype originated in a woman aged 18-30 years in good health. The J gene is TRBJ2-2, the V gene TRBV10-3; D unresolved. The CDR3 here is CATALDGELFF. Here the CDR3 DNA reads TGTGCCACCGCTCTAGACGGGGAGCTGTTTTTT.